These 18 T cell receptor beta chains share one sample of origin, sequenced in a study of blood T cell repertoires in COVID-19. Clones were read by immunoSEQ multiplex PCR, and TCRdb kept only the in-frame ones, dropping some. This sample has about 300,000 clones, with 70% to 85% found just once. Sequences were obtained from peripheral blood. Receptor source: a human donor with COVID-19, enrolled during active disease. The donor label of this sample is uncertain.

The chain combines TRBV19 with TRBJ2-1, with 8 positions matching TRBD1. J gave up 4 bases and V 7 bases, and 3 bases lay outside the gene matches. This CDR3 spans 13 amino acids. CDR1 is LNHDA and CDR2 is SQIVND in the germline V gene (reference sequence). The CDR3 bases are TGTGCCAGTACCGGACAGGGATACAATGAGCAGTTCTTC. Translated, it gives CASTGQGYNEQFF.

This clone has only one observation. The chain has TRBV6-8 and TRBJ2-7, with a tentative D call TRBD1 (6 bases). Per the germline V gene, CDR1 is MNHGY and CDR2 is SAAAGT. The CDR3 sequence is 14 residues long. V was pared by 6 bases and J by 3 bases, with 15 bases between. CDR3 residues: CASRQQGRHYEQYF. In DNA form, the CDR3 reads TGTGCCAGCAGACAACAGGGACGACACTACGAGCAGTACTTC.

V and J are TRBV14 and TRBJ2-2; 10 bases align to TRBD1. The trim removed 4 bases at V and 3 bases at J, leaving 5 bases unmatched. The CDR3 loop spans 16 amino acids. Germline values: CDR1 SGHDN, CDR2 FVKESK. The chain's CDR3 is CASSPTGTGDTGELFF. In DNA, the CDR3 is TGTGCCAGCAGCCCGACCGGGACAGGGGACACCGGGGAGCTGTTTTTT.

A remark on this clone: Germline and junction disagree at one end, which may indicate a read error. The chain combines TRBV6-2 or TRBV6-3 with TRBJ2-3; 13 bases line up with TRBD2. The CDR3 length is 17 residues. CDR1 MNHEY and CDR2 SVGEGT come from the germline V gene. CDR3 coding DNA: TGTGCCAGCAGTTACGCTAAACTAGCGGGAGGGCCACGTGTAGAGAATTTT. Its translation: CASSYAKLAGGPRVENF.

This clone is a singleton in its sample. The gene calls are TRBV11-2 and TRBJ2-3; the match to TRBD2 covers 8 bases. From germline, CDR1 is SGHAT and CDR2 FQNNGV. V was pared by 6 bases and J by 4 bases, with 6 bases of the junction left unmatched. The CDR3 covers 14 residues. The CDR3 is CASSLEGLADTQYF. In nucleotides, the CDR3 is TGTGCCAGCAGTCTAGAGGGACTAGCAGATACGCAGTATTTT.

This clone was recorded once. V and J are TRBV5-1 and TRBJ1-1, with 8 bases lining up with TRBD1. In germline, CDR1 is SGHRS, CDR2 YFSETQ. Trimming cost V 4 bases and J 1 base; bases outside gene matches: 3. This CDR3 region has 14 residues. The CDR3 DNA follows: TGCGCCAGCAGCGGGGGACAGGAGAACACTGAAGCTTTCTTT. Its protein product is CASSGGQENTEAFF.

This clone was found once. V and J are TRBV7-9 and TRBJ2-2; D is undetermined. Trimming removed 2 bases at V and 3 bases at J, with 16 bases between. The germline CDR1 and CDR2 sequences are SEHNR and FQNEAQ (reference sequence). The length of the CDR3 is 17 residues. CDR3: CASSLQISGWDTGELFF. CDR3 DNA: TGTGCCAGCAGCTTACAGATCTCGGGTTGGGACACCGGGGAGCTGTTTTTT.

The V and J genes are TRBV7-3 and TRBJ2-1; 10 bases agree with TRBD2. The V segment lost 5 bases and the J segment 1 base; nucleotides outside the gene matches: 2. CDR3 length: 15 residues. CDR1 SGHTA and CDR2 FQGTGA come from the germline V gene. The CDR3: CASSLSGGSYNEQFF. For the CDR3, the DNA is TGTGCCAGCAGCCTTAGCGGGGGGTCCTACAATGAGCAGTTCTTC. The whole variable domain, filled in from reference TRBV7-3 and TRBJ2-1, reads GAGVSQTPSNKVTEKGKYVELRCDPISGHTALYWYRQSLGQGPEFLIYFQGTGAADDSGLPNDRFFAVRPEGSVSTLKIQRTERGDSAVYLCASSLSGGSYNEQFFGPGTRLTVL.

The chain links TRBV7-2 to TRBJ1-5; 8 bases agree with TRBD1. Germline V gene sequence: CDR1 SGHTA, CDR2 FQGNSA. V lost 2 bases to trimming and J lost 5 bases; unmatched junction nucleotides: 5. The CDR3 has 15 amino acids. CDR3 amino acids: CASSLQAGGDQPQHF. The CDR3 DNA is TGTGCCAGCAGCTTACAGGCAGGGGGCGATCAGCCCCAGCATTTT. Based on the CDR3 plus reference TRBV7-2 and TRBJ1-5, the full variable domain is GAGVSQSPSNKVTEKGKDVELRCDPISGHTALYWYRQSLGQGLEFLIYFQGNSAPDKSGLPSDRFSAERTGGSVSTLTIQRTQQEDSAVYLCASSLQAGGDQPQHFGDGTRLSIL.

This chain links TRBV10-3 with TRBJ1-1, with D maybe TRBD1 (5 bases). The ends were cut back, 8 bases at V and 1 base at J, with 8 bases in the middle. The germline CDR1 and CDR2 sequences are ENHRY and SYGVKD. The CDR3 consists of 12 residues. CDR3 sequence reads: CAIGGGNTEAFF. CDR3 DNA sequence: TGTGCCATCGGGGGGGGGAACACTGAAGCTTTCTTT.

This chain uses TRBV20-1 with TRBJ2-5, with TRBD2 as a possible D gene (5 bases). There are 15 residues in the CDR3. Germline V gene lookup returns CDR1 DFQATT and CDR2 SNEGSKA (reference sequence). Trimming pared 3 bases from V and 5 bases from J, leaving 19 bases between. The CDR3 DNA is TGCAGTGCTAGTGGCGGGTCCACTTCGGACGAGACCCAGTACTTC. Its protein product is CSASGGSTSDETQYF.

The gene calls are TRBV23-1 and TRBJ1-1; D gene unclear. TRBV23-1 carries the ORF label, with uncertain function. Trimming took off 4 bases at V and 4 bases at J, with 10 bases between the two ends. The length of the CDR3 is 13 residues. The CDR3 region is CASSPSSGTEAFF. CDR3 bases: TGCGCCAGCAGTCCCTCTAGCGGCACTGAAGCTTTCTTT.

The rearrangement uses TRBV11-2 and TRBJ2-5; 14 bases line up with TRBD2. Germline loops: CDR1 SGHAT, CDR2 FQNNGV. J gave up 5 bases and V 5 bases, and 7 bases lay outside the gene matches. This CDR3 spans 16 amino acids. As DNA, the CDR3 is TGTGCCAGCAGCATAGGGACTAGCGGGAGTTTTGAGACCCAGTACTTC. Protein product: CASSIGTSGSFETQYF.

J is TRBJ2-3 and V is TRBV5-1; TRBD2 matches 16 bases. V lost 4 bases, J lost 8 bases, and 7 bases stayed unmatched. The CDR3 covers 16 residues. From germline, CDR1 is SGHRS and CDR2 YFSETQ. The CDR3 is CASSPGTSGRVGTQYF. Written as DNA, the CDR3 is TGCGCCAGCAGCCCTGGGACTAGCGGGAGGGTTGGTACGCAGTATTTT.

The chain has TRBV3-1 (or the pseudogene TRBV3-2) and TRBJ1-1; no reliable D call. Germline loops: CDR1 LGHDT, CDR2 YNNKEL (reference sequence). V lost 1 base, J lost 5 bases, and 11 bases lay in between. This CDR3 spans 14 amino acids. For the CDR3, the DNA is TGTGCCAGCAGCCAAGTAAGGAGCTGGACTGAAGCTTTCTTT. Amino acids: CASSQVRSWTEAFF.

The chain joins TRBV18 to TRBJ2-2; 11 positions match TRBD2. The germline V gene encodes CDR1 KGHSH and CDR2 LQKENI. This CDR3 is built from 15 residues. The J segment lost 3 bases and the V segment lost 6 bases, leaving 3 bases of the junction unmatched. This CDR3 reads CASSLLAGDTGELFF. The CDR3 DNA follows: TGTGCCAGCTCCTTACTAGCGGGAGACACCGGGGAGCTGTTTTTT.

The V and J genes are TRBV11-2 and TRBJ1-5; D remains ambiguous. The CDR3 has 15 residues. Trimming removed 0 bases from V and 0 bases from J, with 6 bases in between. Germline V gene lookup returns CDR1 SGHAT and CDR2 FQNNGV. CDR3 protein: CASSLDHGSNQPQHF. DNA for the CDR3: TGTGCCAGCAGCTTAGATCACGGTAGCAATCAGCCCCAGCATTTT.

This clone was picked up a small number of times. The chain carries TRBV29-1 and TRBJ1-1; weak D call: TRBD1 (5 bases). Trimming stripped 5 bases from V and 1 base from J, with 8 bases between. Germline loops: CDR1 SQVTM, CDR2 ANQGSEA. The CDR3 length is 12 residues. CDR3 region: CSVRQTNTEAFF. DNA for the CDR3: TGCAGCGTTCGACAGACGAACACTGAAGCTTTCTTT.